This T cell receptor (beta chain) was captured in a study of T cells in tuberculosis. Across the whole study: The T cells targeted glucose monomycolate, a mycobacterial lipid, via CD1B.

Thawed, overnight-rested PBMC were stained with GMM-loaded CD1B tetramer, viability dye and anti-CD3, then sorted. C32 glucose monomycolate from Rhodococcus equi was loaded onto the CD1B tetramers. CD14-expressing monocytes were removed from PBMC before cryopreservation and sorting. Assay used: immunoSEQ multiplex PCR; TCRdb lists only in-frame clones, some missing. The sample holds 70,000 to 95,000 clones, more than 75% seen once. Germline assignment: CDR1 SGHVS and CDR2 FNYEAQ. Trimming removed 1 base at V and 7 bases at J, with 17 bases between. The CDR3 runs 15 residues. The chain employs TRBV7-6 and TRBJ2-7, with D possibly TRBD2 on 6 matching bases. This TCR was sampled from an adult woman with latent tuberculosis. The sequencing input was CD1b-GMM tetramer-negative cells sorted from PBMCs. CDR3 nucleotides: TGTGCCAGCAGCTTAGTGGAGGGAGCCCTGAGAGAGCAGTACTTC. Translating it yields CASSLVEGALREQYF.